The entry below describes one TCR beta chain. Antigen unknown. This sample was included in a study of cytomegalovirus exposure and HLA in healthy donors. Study-level findings and limits: The study recorded about 150 TCR beta chains that were cytomegalovirus-associated. Immune exposure information available was restricted to CMV serostatus. The number of N-insertions in an Asian-associated ancestry cluster was reportedly below the roughly 670-donor mean in a later analysis. In a later analysis, the majority of CMV-associated beta chains seemingly showed HLA restriction.

The germline gives CDR1 MNHEY, CDR2 SMNVEV (reference sequence). Between the trimmed V and J ends, which lost 8 bases and 8 bases, there was a span of 10 bases. The CDR3 spans 12 residues. The PCR employed 60 Vbeta primers together with 13 Jbeta primers. Produced via immunoSEQ multiplex PCR; TCRdb's table is partial and in-frame only. The data show more than 110,000 clones, with 60% to 80% seen just once and 4.5% to 6.5% held by the top ten. The chain employs TRBV27 and TRBJ1-6; no clear D. This TCR was sampled from a male donor in good health and CMV-seronegative. Sequencing was performed on PBMCs. CDR3 protein: CASAGMDSPLHF. In DNA form, the CDR3 reads TGTGCCAGCGCTGGCATGGATTCACCCCTCCACTTT.